This T cell receptor beta chain stems from a study of identical twins (TCRdb year 2016). Describing the broader study: TCR alpha and beta repertoires from monozygotic twins, unrelated adults of various ages and cord blood were deep-sequenced to test whether fetal clonotypes persist. To rule out contamination, replicate twin experiments were performed at different times with different library preparation protocols.

All donors were healthy Caucasians. Three pairs of female monozygotic twins, all aged 18 to 29 years, were included in the twin cohort. Peripheral blood mononuclear cells were used as the source from which RNA for TCR libraries was isolated. Ten or more counts support this clonotype. No cognate antigen has been identified for it. Within one base of it there is no much larger clone, and no base qualities were kept. Preparation of the library involved 5' RACE. The reads were generated on an Illumina HiSeq 2000. A universal primer binding site was added through template switching, and the final cDNA carried a unique molecular identifier so that TCR cDNA molecules could be counted accurately. Specific primers in the conserved constant-segment region were used to synthesize first-strand cDNA for TCR alpha and beta chains. To control for contamination, every cDNA library was double barcoded, receiving both a SMART-Mk sample barcode and Illumina barcodes. TruSeq adapter sequences along with Illumina sample barcodes were introduced in two successive PCR steps. Sequencing of the TCR alpha and beta cDNA libraries was done on the Illumina HiSeq platform using custom primers. In the authors' own workflow: MiGEC processed the raw reads to extract unique molecular identifiers, while MiXCR was used to determine the CDR3 positions. Recombination models were inferred per individual with the repgenHMM and IGoR tools using an EM algorithm. Shared clonotype analysis was performed with the tcR package in R, normalizing sharing by the product of cloneset sizes. To study raw recombination free of thymic and clonal selection effects, out-of-frame nonproductive sequences were analyzed. TCRdb reanalyzed the raw reads on its own, using fastp at Q25 for trimming and MiXCR for clone calling, and kept in-frame beta chains. Records with the same CDR3 protein are collapsed into one entry carrying the most frequent genes and DNA. None of the V and J calls come from the authors' own analysis; TCRdb made them. Within this sample are around 650,000 distinct CDR3 sequences, with about 7% of them counted one time only. The top ten clonotypes cover around 1.6% of the sample.

The paper's findings and limits, for the study overall: Fewer insertions were carried by abundant cord blood beta clonotypes, a similar but weaker trend appeared in young adult naive repertoires, and no such trend appeared in memory repertoires. Because the same donors could not be followed over many years, the conclusions depended on cross-sectional statistical analysis. Compared with coincidental sharing between unrelated individuals, out-of-frame TCR alpha sequences shared between twins had an excess of sequences with low generation probability. Out-of-frame TCR alpha sharing in monozygotic twins was systematically underestimated by recombination models, whereas sharing between unrelated individuals was in agreement with the recombination models. Zero-insertion analyses could be partly confounded by invariant T cells such as MAIT and iNKT, although diverse VJ usage argued against such confounding for most clonotypes. In beta out-of-frame sequences, excess twin sharing was weaker, because having fewer shared sequences lowered the signal-to-noise ratio.

CDR1 and CDR2 were assigned from the germline V gene as SGHRS and YFSETQ. The CDR3 runs 14 residues from the cysteine to the phenylalanine. Left in the record is the CDR3 DNA by itself, 42 bases read in frame from the first base. Ends trimmed: V by 3 bases, J by 8 bases; bases unmatched to a gene: 8. These data also featured in a second study, about yellow fever vaccine responses in identical twins. As that second study puts it: According to the authors, the vaccine-induced T cell response in identical twins seemed to be partly convergent and partly specific to each individual. The study precisely tracked vaccine-responding T cell clones in identical twins.

The sequenced sample consisted of PBMCs. The sequence came from a woman aged 18-29 years in good health. The chain was built from TRBV5-1 and TRBJ2-1; 7 central bases correspond to TRBD2. The CDR3 region: CASSWTRPVDEQFF. The DNA sequence is given as TGCGCCAGCAGCTGGACTAGGCCGGTGGATGAGCAGTTCTTC.